Below are 18 T cell receptor beta chains sequenced from a single sample in a study of blood T cell repertoires in COVID-19. Using immunoSEQ multiplex PCR, the repertoire was profiled, and TCRdb retains in-frame clones only, with some absent. The repertoire holds about 400,000 clones, around 90% seen once, with roughly 1.9% in the top ten. The sequenced sample consisted of PBMCs or T cells enriched from blood (not recorded which). The receptors here all came from a woman between 40 and 55 years old with acute COVID-19.

This sequence joins TRBV12-3 or TRBV12-4 and TRBJ2-3; no clear D gene. This CDR3 is built from 13 residues. Deletions cut 3 bases from V and 2 bases from J, with 6 bases between. The CDR3 region has the DNA TGTGCCAGCAGTTTGGCCCCCACAGATACGCAGTATTTT. Its protein product is CASSLAPTDTQYF.

The V gene is TRBV7-8, the J gene TRBJ2-2; 8 bases are shared with TRBD1. The CDR3 contains 13 residues. V lost 6 bases to trimming and J lost 9 bases; unmatched junction nucleotides: 6. The germline V gene has CDR1 SGHVS and CDR2 FQNEAQ. CDR3 region: CASSLQGDRELFF. The CDR3 DNA reads as TGTGCCAGCAGTCTACAGGGGGACCGGGAGCTGTTTTTT.

The CDR3 DNA sequence: TGTGCCAGTAACACACAGGGAAATGAAAAACTGTTTTTT. This codes for CASNTQGNEKLFF. V gene TRBV19 combines with J gene TRBJ1-4; possible D gene TRBD1, 6 bases. Looked up from germline, CDR1 is LNHDA and CDR2 is SQIVND (reference sequence). The CDR3 length is 13 residues. V shed 7 bases and J shed 5 bases, with 11 bases lying between them.

The chain carries TRBV5-1 and TRBJ1-1; D may be TRBD1 (6 bases). CDR3 length: 13 amino acids. Germline CDR1 SGHRS, CDR2 YFSETQ. Trimming removed 1 base from V and 5 bases from J, with 9 bases in between. CDR3 bases: TGCGCCAGCAGCTTGAAGGGGGAAACTGAAGCTTTCTTT. It yields the protein CASSLKGETEAFF.

This clone was counted a few times. Other nucleotide sequences from this sample produce the same CDR3. The chain is built from TRBV7-9 and TRBJ1-3, with 11 positions matching TRBD1. With V trimmed by 4 bases and J by 4 bases, 3 bases remained unmatched. The CDR3 totals 15 residues. Germline CDR1 reads SEHNR; CDR2 reads FQNEAQ (reference sequence). This CDR3 is CASSWGQGDGNTIYF. CDR3 nucleotides: TGTGCCAGCAGCTGGGGACAGGGGGACGGAAACACCATATATTTT.

This chain connects TRBV5-1 to TRBJ2-3; TRBD2 aligns across 8 bases. The junction had 4 bases not matched to a gene; V was cut back by 0 bases and J by 4 bases. Per germline, CDR1 SGHRS and CDR2 YFSETQ. This CDR3 has 15 residues. The CDR3 sequence: CASSLDGGAADTQYF. The DNA for the CDR3 is TGCGCCAGCAGCTTGGACGGGGGGGCAGCAGATACGCAGTATTTT.

This rearrangement joins TRBV5-4 to TRBJ1-2; D might be TRBD1 (5 bases). The CDR3 consists of 15 residues. Germline CDR1 SGHNT, CDR2 YYREEE (reference sequence). The V and J ends lost 3 bases and 5 bases respectively, with 17 bases between them. CDR3 region: CASSWAGDGGYGYTF. CDR3 coding DNA: TGTGCCAGCAGCTGGGCCGGGGACGGGGGGTATGGCTACACCTTC. Drawing the rest from reference TRBV5-4 and TRBJ1-2, the complete variable domain is ETGVTQSPTHLIKTRGQQVTLRCSSQSGHNTVSWYQQALGQGPQFIFQYYREEENGRGNFPPRFSGLQFPNYSSELNVNALELDDSALYLCASSWAGDGGYGYTFGSGTRLTVV.

CDR3 amino acids: CATSEWTSGGYTDTQYF. The CDR3 region has the DNA TGTGCCACCAGTGAGTGGACTAGCGGGGGGTACACAGATACGCAGTATTTT. V gene TRBV24-1 combines with J gene TRBJ2-3; 14 nucleotides align to TRBD2. Germline trimming cut 4 bases from V and 2 bases from J; bases unmatched to any gene: 4. This CDR3 spans 17 amino acids. Germline CDR1 reads KGHDR; CDR2 reads SFDVKD.

The V and J genes are TRBV19 and TRBJ2-7; possible D gene TRBD2, 5 bases. CDR1 and CDR2 from the germline V gene are LNHDA and SQIVND (reference sequence). The CDR3 runs to 14 residues. Trimming shortened V by 4 bases and J by 0 bases, and 10 bases separated the two germline ends. The CDR3 loop reads CASSKVDYSYEQYF. As DNA, the CDR3 is TGTGCCAGTAGTAAGGTCGACTACTCCTACGAGCAGTACTTC.

The chain employs TRBV15 and TRBJ1-1; no clear D gene. This CDR3 region has 13 residues. V lost 0 bases and J 7 bases, leaving 9 bases between the germline ends. Germline CDR1 LNHNV, CDR2 YYDKDF (reference sequence). CDR3 bases: TGTGCCACCAGCAGAGATATCCGAGGTGAAGCTTTCTTT. Translating gives CATSRDIRGEAFF.

V is TRBV7-9 and J is TRBJ2-3; 12 bases are a match to TRBD2. The V and J ends lost 9 bases and 3 bases, in that order; junction bases with no gene match: 7. Germline V gene data show CDR1 as SEHNR and CDR2 as FQNEAQ (reference sequence). The CDR3 loop spans 15 amino acids. The CDR3 sequence: CASTLAGGPTDTQYF. CDR3 nucleotide sequence: TGTGCCAGTACGCTAGCGGGGGGGCCGACAGATACGCAGTATTTT.

The V and J genes are TRBV20-1 and TRBJ1-1, with TRBD1 as a possible D gene (5 bases). Germline loops: CDR1 DFQATT, CDR2 SNEGSKA (reference sequence). V lost 5 bases to trimming and J lost 10 bases, with 14 bases between them. The CDR3 runs 11 residues. In DNA, the CDR3 is TGCAGTGCTGGACTAGGACACGGAGCTTTCTTT. Its protein is CSAGLGHGAFF.

CDR3 sequence: CASSILLAGEIPETQYF. The CDR3 coding sequence is TGCGCCAGCAGCATATTACTAGCGGGTGAGATACCCGAGACCCAGTACTTC. The chain recombines TRBV5-1 with TRBJ2-5, with 9 positions matching TRBD2. This CDR3 region has 17 residues. The germline V gene encodes CDR1 SGHRS and CDR2 YFSETQ. V gave up 4 bases and J gave up 5 bases; unmatched junction bases: 15.

The rearrangement uses TRBV11-2 and TRBJ2-3; 11 bases fit TRBD1. Germline CDR1 SGHAT, CDR2 FQNNGV. The CDR3 loop spans 15 amino acids. J gave up 8 bases and V 5 bases, and 9 bases lay outside the gene matches. CDR3: CASSPGQGAQRTQYF. The CDR3 DNA reads as TGTGCCAGCAGCCCCGGACAGGGGGCCCAACGTACGCAGTATTTT.

The gene calls are TRBV10-2 and TRBJ1-6, with a weak D call TRBD1 (6 bases). CDR1 WSHSY and CDR2 SAAADI come from the germline V gene. Trimming pared 8 bases from V and 4 bases from J, leaving 9 bases between. This CDR3 comprises 13 residues. The CDR3 nucleotides read TGCGCCAGCCGGGACACTTATAATTCACCCCTCCACTTT. Translating gives CASRDTYNSPLHF.

The rearrangement joins TRBV2 to TRBJ2-7; 7 bases are a match to TRBD1. Trimming at V came to 6 bases and at J to 3 bases, leaving 5 bases not matched to a gene. The V gene's germline CDR1 is SNHLY and CDR2 FYNNEI. There are 13 residues in the CDR3. CDR3 loop: CASRKGQVYEQYF. As DNA, the CDR3 is TGTGCCAGCAGGAAAGGACAGGTCTACGAGCAGTACTTC.

The genes are TRBV6-6 and TRBJ1-5; 7 nucleotides match TRBD1. The germline V gene has CDR1 MNHNY and CDR2 SVGAGI (reference sequence). Trimming removed 5 bases from V and 0 bases from J; junction bases left unmatched: 13. The CDR3 sequence is 18 residues long. CDR3 coding DNA: TGTGCCAGCAGTCGCTCCGGGACAGCGTCCTATAGCAATCAGCCCCAGCATTTT. Its protein product is CASSRSGTASYSNQPQHF.

The J gene is TRBJ2-3, the V gene TRBV7-9, with 7 nucleotides matching TRBD1. Germline CDR1 is SEHNR and CDR2 is FQNEAQ (reference sequence). Trimming removed 5 bases from V and 6 bases from J; junction bases left unmatched: 11. The CDR3 length is 15 residues. CDR3 coding DNA: TGTGCCAGCAGCCCAATTTACAGGGGAACGGATACGCAGTATTTT. Its translation: CASSPIYRGTDTQYF.